These 30 T cell receptor beta chains were sequenced from one sample in a study of graft-versus-host responses after intestinal transplantation. No antigen has been identified for these receptors. Using immunoSEQ multiplex PCR, the repertoire was profiled, and TCRdb retains in-frame clones only, with some absent. The sample contains about 120,000 clones, about 95% of which appear only once. The specimen was unstimulated CD8+ T cells sorted from spleen or lymph node cells, collected before intestinal transplant. These receptors all stem from a human donor who received an intestinal transplant.

The V call is TRBV28, the J call TRBJ2-3; TRBD2 matches 12 bases. This CDR3 has 14 amino acids. J was trimmed by 3 bases and V by 8 bases; bases with no gene match: 3. Germline V gene lookup returns CDR1 MDHEN and CDR2 SYDVKM. The CDR3 protein is CASSGTSGTDTQYF. The CDR3 DNA follows: TGTGCCAGCTCCGGGACTAGCGGGACAGATACGCAGTATTTT.

This clone was seen only once. The chain links TRBV19 to TRBJ1-1, with TRBD1 identical over 9 bases. Germline V lookup: CDR1 LNHDA, CDR2 SQIVND (reference sequence). The trim removed 10 bases at V and 7 bases at J, leaving 7 bases unmatched. The CDR3 covers 12 residues. For the CDR3, the DNA is TGTGCCATCAGGGACAGGGAGATTGAAGCTTTCTTT. Residues: CAIRDREIEAFF.

The V gene is TRBV27, the J gene TRBJ2-1, with D uncertain. CDR1 is MNHEY, CDR2 SMNVEV, per germline (reference sequence). The V and J ends lost 5 bases and 0 bases respectively, with 14 bases between them. This CDR3 spans 16 amino acids. As DNA, the CDR3 is TGTGCCAGCAGTCCTTTTGAAAGGGCCTCCTACAATGAGCAGTTCTTC. Encoded protein: CASSPFERASYNEQFF.

V gene TRBV5-6 combines with J gene TRBJ2-2; TRBD2 agrees at 10 bases. The CDR3 totals 16 residues. Germline CDR1 reads SGHDT; CDR2 reads YYEEEE. Trimming took 0 bases from V and 4 from J; bases not matched to a gene: 3. The CDR3 DNA is TGTGCCAGCAGCTTGGGGACTAGCGGTTCCACCGGGGAGCTGTTTTTT. This sequence encodes CASSLGTSGSTGELFF.

The chain combines TRBV19 with TRBJ1-2; possibly TRBD1 for D (5 bases). The V gene's germline CDR1 is LNHDA and CDR2 SQIVND (reference sequence). This CDR3 spans 16 amino acids. V was cut by 5 bases and J by 4 bases, with 20 bases left in between. The CDR3 is CASSPTVDTDIYGYTF. Written as DNA, the CDR3 is TGTGCCAGTAGTCCAACCGTCGACACGGACATCTATGGCTACACCTTC.

The rearrangement links TRBV5-3 to TRBJ2-7; 11 nucleotides line up with TRBD2. TRBV5-3 has ORF status, its function being uncertain. This CDR3 contains 14 residues. Trimming took 4 bases from V and 4 from J; bases not matched to a gene: 4. The CDR3 loop is CARSLTSGTYEQYF. The CDR3 DNA reads as TGTGCCAGAAGCCTGACTAGCGGGACTTACGAGCAGTACTTC.

The chain joins TRBV13 to TRBJ2-3; D unclear. V was cut by 4 bases and J by 2 bases, with 4 bases left in between. The V gene's germline CDR1 is PRHDT and CDR2 FYEKMQ (reference sequence). The CDR3 is 12 amino acids. CDR3 protein: CASSYHTDTQYF. For the CDR3, the DNA is TGTGCCAGCAGCTACCACACAGATACGCAGTATTTT.

The genes are TRBV10-3 and TRBJ2-2, with 11 bases lining up with TRBD2. V shed 3 bases and J 2 bases; nucleotides not matched to a gene: 5. The CDR3 contains 17 residues. The germline CDR1 and CDR2 sequences are ENHRY and SYGVKD. The CDR3 sequence: CAISDLTSGTNTGELFF. CDR3 sequence (DNA): TGTGCCATCAGTGACCTGACTAGCGGGACTAACACCGGGGAGCTGTTTTTT.

The table lists this clone with a count of one. Other DNA variants within this sample encode the same CDR3. The chain employs TRBV28 and TRBJ1-1; D is uncertain. CDR1 and CDR2 from the germline V gene are MDHEN and SYDVKM. The CDR3 has 13 amino acids. Trimming left V 3 bases short and J 1 base short, with 6 bases between. The CDR3 DNA sequence: TGTGCCAGCAGTTTGTCGGGGAACACTGAAGCTTTCTTT. Translation gives CASSLSGNTEAFF.

The chain has TRBV19 and TRBJ1-6, with 7 bases lining up with TRBD1. Germline CDR1 reads LNHDA; CDR2 reads SQIVND (reference sequence). With V trimmed by 7 bases and J by 11 bases, 17 bases remained unmatched. The CDR3 runs 16 residues. Here the CDR3 reads CASTVGTGTATPPLHF. In DNA form, the CDR3 reads TGTGCCAGTACCGTCGGGACCGGGACAGCCACCCCACCCCTCCACTTT.

As to this clone: An end of the junction does not agree with germline; a read error may underlie this. V gene TRBV28 combines with J gene TRBJ1-1; a possible D gene is TRBD1 (6 bases). Germline V gene lookup returns CDR1 MDHEN and CDR2 SYDVKM. This CDR3 region has 15 residues. CDR3 coding DNA: TGTGCCAGCGGTTTGCGGGGGGGCGCATTCACTGAAGCTTTCTTT. It is translated as CASGLRGGAFTEAFF.

The chain is built from TRBV14 and TRBJ2-7; 8 bases map to TRBD1. The ends lost 8 bases at V and 0 bases at J; junction bases unmatched: 3. The CDR3 runs 13 residues. Germline values: CDR1 SGHDN, CDR2 FVKESK. The CDR3 sequence is CASRDRSSYEQYF. CDR3 DNA: TGTGCCAGCCGGGACAGGAGCTCCTACGAGCAGTACTTC.

This chain joins TRBV7-5 and TRBJ2-7. TRBV7-5 is deemed a pseudogene. This CDR3 region has 16 residues. The CDR3 DNA is TGTGTCAGAAGCTTAGAGGACCTCGAAATTACCTACGAGCAGTACTTC. As protein: CVRSLEDLEITYEQYF.

This sequence joins TRBV6-5 and TRBJ2-3; D possibly matches TRBD1 or TRBD2 (5 bases each). This CDR3 comprises 14 residues. Deletions cut 5 bases from V and 1 base from J, with 10 bases between. CDR1 and CDR2 from the germline V gene are MNHEY and SVGAGI. Here the CDR3 reads CASSARDGTDTQYF. The CDR3 DNA sequence: TGTGCCAGCAGTGCAAGGGACGGCACAGATACGCAGTATTTT.

This chain connects TRBV13 to TRBJ1-5, with a weak D call TRBD1 (5 bases). This CDR3 is 16 amino acids long. Germline CDR1 PRHDT, CDR2 FYEKMQ (reference sequence). Trimming stripped 3 bases from V and 1 base from J, with 13 bases between. CDR3 in amino acids: CASSLAGGRSNQPQHF. In DNA, the CDR3 is TGTGCCAGCAGCTTGGCGGGGGGGAGAAGCAATCAGCCCCAGCATTTT.

This rearrangement joins TRBV2 to TRBJ1-4; 8 bases align to TRBD1. The V segment lost 8 bases and the J segment 8 bases; nucleotides outside the gene matches: 7. This CDR3 has 13 residues. Germline values: CDR1 SNHLY, CDR2 FYNNEI. CDR3 DNA: TGTGCCAGCTTGACAGGGGAGGACGAAAAACTGTTTTTT. It translates to CASLTGEDEKLFF.

V is TRBV5-6 and J is TRBJ2-1; 13 bases are a match to TRBD2. V lost 5 bases, J lost 9 bases, and 11 bases stayed unmatched. There are 16 residues in the CDR3. CDR1 is SGHDT and CDR2 is YYEEEE in the germline V gene. The CDR3 sequence is CASSSGLAGVKGEQFF. DNA for the CDR3: TGTGCCAGCAGTTCAGGACTAGCGGGAGTAAAGGGTGAGCAGTTCTTC.

CDR3 in DNA: TGTGCCAGCTCATTTCATCGAGCGGAAACTAATGAAAAACTGTTTTTT. Its protein product is CASSFHRAETNEKLFF. J is TRBJ1-4 and V is TRBV18; D is undetermined. Germline V CDR1 and CDR2: KGHSH, LQKENI. CDR3 size: 16 residues. V lost 5 bases to trimming and J lost 1 base, with 14 bases between them.

This clone was seen only once. The gene calls are TRBV9 and TRBJ2-2; D unresolved. The CDR3 is 9 residues long. The germline V gene has CDR1 SGDLS and CDR2 YYNGEE. Trimming pared 0 bases from V and 12 bases from J, leaving 0 bases between. The DNA for the CDR3 is TGTGCCAGCAGCGTAGAGCTGTTTTTT. Protein product: CASSVELFF.

The chain couples TRBV7-6 to TRBJ2-3; 11 bases map to TRBD2. Germline V CDR1 and CDR2: SGHVS, FNYEAQ. Trimming removed 5 bases from V and 4 bases from J; junction bases left unmatched: 5. The CDR3 loop spans 15 amino acids. The CDR3 reads CASSHTSGSADTQYF. CDR3 sequence (DNA): TGTGCCAGCAGCCACACTAGCGGGAGTGCAGATACGCAGTATTTT.

The gene calls are TRBV7-9 and TRBJ1-2, with a possible D match to TRBD1 (5 bases). The CDR3 runs to 12 residues. The germline gives CDR1 SEHNR, CDR2 FQNEAQ (reference sequence). With 5 bases removed from V and 8 bases from J, the gap between germline ends came to 12 bases. CDR3 in DNA: TGTGCCAGCAGCCCCGGACAAAGGGGCTACACCTTC. Translation: CASSPGQRGYTF.

The rearrangement links TRBV7-9 to TRBJ1-5, with TRBD1 matching 9 bases. Losses at the gene ends were 5 bases for V and 1 base for J; bases not matched to a gene: 3. The germline V gene has CDR1 SEHNR and CDR2 FQNEAQ (reference sequence). CDR3 length: 15 amino acids. The CDR3 coding sequence is TGTGCCAGCAGCCACGGACAGGGGAGCAATCAGCCCCAGCATTTT. Its translation is CASSHGQGSNQPQHF. Supplemented by reference TRBV7-9 and TRBJ1-5, the full variable domain reads DTGVSQNPRHKITKRGQNVTFRCDPISEHNRLYWYRQTLGQGPEFLTYFQNEAQLEKSRLLSDRFSAERPKGSFSTLEIQRTEQGDSAMYLCASSHGQGSNQPQHFGDGTRLSIL.

The V and J genes are TRBV5-1 and TRBJ2-4; TRBD1 matches at 10 bases. V shed 4 bases and J 0 bases; nucleotides not matched to a gene: 4. Germline CDR1 and CDR2: SGHRS and YFSETQ. The CDR3 has 16 amino acids. The DNA of the CDR3 is TGCGCCAGCAGCCTAGGGACAGGGGTAGCCAAAAACATTCAGTACTTC. Its translation is CASSLGTGVAKNIQYF. The full variable domain, rest sourced from reference TRBV5-1 and TRBJ2-4, is KAGVTQTPRYLIKTRGQQVTLSCSPISGHRSVSWYQQTPGQGLQFLFEYFSETQRNKGNFPGRFSGRQFSNSRSEMNVSTLELGDSALYLCASSLGTGVAKNIQYFGAGTRLSVL.

J is TRBJ1-1 and V is TRBV7-3; unclear D gene. Germline loops: CDR1 SGHTA, CDR2 FQGTGA. CDR3 length equals 14 residues. V was shortened by 6 bases and J by 1 base, with 12 bases between the two germline ends. CDR3 protein: CASSFGNSNTEAFF. The CDR3 DNA follows: TGTGCCAGCAGTTTCGGGAATTCGAACACTGAAGCTTTCTTT.

This sequence joins TRBV11-2 and TRBJ2-1; D is possibly TRBD1 or TRBD2 (6 bases each). V dropped 5 bases and J dropped 7 bases, with 15 bases sitting between them. CDR1 is SGHAT, CDR2 FQNNGV, per germline. The CDR3 has 14 residues. DNA of the CDR3: TGTGCCAGCAGCCCGGGAACAGGGAGGAATGAGCAGTTCTTC. It yields the protein CASSPGTGRNEQFF.

This chain connects TRBV5-1 to TRBJ2-5; a possible D gene is TRBD1 (6 bases). Judging by the DNA end, TRBJ2-7 fits better; the J call may be wrong. Germline V gives CDR1 SGHRS, CDR2 YFSETQ. This CDR3 is built from 21 residues. In DNA, the CDR3 is TGCGCCAGCAGCTTGCTGAGCATTCGACAGGACCCGGGTTGGGGTTTCTACGAGCAGTACTTC. Translated, it gives CASSLLSIRQDPGWGFYEQYF.

V is TRBV7-3 and J is TRBJ2-1, with 9 bases aligning to TRBD2. Germline CDR1 SGHTA, CDR2 FQGTGA. V lost 5 bases, J lost 7 bases, and 6 bases stayed unmatched. The CDR3 contains 14 residues. The DNA for the CDR3 is TGTGCCAGCAGCCTAGCGGGGTCTGGGAATGAGCAGTTCTTC. Translation: CASSLAGSGNEQFF.

This chain uses TRBV6-6 with TRBJ2-1, with 14 bases aligning to TRBD2. Looked up from germline, CDR1 is MNHNY and CDR2 is SVGAGI (reference sequence). The CDR3 spans 14 residues. V shed 10 bases, J shed 7 bases, and the junction held 6 bases outside the gene matches. CDR3 loop: CATTGTSGRNEQFF. The CDR3 DNA sequence: TGTGCCACCACCGGGACTAGCGGGAGAAATGAGCAGTTCTTC.

The genes are TRBV28 and TRBJ2-7, with D maybe TRBD1 (6 bases). Germline V gene sequence: CDR1 MDHEN, CDR2 SYDVKM. CDR3 length equals 14 residues. V was pared by 2 bases and J by 3 bases, with 11 bases between. The CDR3 here is CASSLKTGNYEQYF. CDR3 bases: TGTGCCAGCAGTTTAAAGACAGGAAACTACGAGCAGTACTTC.

This chain connects TRBV7-3 to TRBJ2-1; 11 positions match TRBD1. V shed 5 bases, J shed 7 bases, and the junction held 10 bases outside the gene matches. This CDR3 has 16 residues. Germline loops: CDR1 SGHTA, CDR2 FQGTGA. CDR3 amino acids: CASSPTGDRGWNEQFF. The CDR3 coding sequence is TGTGCCAGCAGCCCTACGGGGGACAGGGGGTGGAATGAGCAGTTCTTC. The full variable domain, completed using reference TRBV7-3 and TRBJ2-1, is GAGVSQTPSNKVTEKGKYVELRCDPISGHTALYWYRQSLGQGPEFLIYFQGTGAADDSGLPNDRFFAVRPEGSVSTLKIQRTERGDSAVYLCASSPTGDRGWNEQFFGPGTRLTVL.